Following are 16 T cell receptor beta chains from one sample sequenced in a study of T cell changes during pregnancy in multiple sclerosis. Produced via immunoSEQ multiplex PCR; TCRdb's table is partial and in-frame only. The table lists roughly 60,000 clones, around 96% of them singletons. Sequencing was performed on CD8+ T cells from peripheral blood mononuclear cells, taken after pregnancy. The receptors shown here come from a female donor with multiple sclerosis, enrolled in a pregnancy study.

This sequence joins TRBV7-9 and TRBJ2-7; 10 nucleotides match TRBD2. CDR3 length: 16 residues. Germline V gene sequence: CDR1 SEHNR, CDR2 FQNEAQ (reference sequence). The ends lost 5 bases at V and 2 bases at J; junction bases unmatched: 9. This CDR3 is CASSISGLAGAYEQYF. The CDR3 DNA reads TGTGCCAGCAGCATAAGTGGTCTAGCGGGAGCCTACGAGCAGTACTTC.

A remark on this clone: At the DNA level, this CDR3 is encoded by other sequences in the same sample as well. The V and J genes are TRBV27 and TRBJ2-7, with 13 nucleotides matching TRBD2. Germline V CDR1 and CDR2: MNHEY, SMNVEV (reference sequence). The CDR3 loop spans 18 amino acids. The V and J ends lost 5 bases and 4 bases, in that order; junction bases with no gene match: 14. CDR3 sequence: CASSLLFGTSGVKYEQYF. In DNA form, the CDR3 reads TGTGCCAGCAGTCTACTATTTGGGACTAGCGGGGTTAAGTACGAGCAGTACTTC.

The chain couples TRBV15 to TRBJ2-7, with 8 bases lining up with TRBD1. The CDR3 consists of 15 residues. The V and J ends lost 4 bases and 2 bases, in that order; junction bases with no gene match: 7. Per the germline V gene, CDR1 is LNHNV and CDR2 is YYDKDF (reference sequence). The CDR3 sequence is CATSNPGGYPYEQYF. Written as DNA, the CDR3 is TGTGCCACCAGCAACCCAGGGGGCTACCCCTACGAGCAGTACTTC.

This chain joins TRBV5-6 and TRBJ2-7; D is possibly TRBD1 (5 bases). The germline V and J ends were trimmed by 3 bases and 5 bases, with 9 bases remaining between them. Germline V lookup: CDR1 SGHDT, CDR2 YYEEEE. The CDR3 covers 12 residues. CDR3 coding DNA: TGTGCCAGCAGCTATCCAGGGAACGAGCAGTACTTC. Protein product: CASSYPGNEQYF.

This clone appeared a single time. V gene TRBV28 combines with J gene TRBJ1-1, with D perhaps TRBD1 (5 bases). The CDR3 consists of 14 residues. Germline V CDR1 and CDR2: MDHEN, SYDVKM. V was shortened by 7 bases and J by 5 bases, with 17 bases between the two germline ends. The CDR3 here is CASTTWGRETEAFF. CDR3 DNA: TGTGCCAGCACCACGTGGGGCAGGGAAACTGAAGCTTTCTTT. Using reference TRBV28 and TRBJ1-1 for the parts outside the CDR3, the full variable domain is DVKVTQSSRYLVKRTGEKVFLECVQDMDHENMFWYRQDPGLGLRLIYFSYDVKMKEKGDIPEGYSVSREKKERFSLILESASTNQTSMYLCASTTWGRETEAFFGQGTRLTVV.

V gene TRBV30 combines with J gene TRBJ2-2; 7 bases map to TRBD2. Germline loops: CDR1 GTSNPN, CDR2 SVGIG (reference sequence). This CDR3 region has 14 residues. Trimming removed 5 bases from V and 1 base from J; junction bases left unmatched: 4. CDR3 nucleotide sequence: TGTGCCTGGTCGTCTAGCGGGAACACCGGGGAGCTGTTTTTT. The encoded protein is CAWSSSGNTGELFF.

The chain couples TRBV21-1 to TRBJ1-1. TRBV21-1 counts as a pseudogene. The CDR3 extends over 15 amino acids. CDR3 amino acids: CASSKDDSGVPEAFF. CDR3 DNA sequence: TGTGCCAGCAGCAAAGACGATTCGGGGGTCCCTGAAGCTTTCTTT.

This clone was counted a single time. CDR3: CASRLPNDRGDNYNEQFF. CDR3 coding DNA: TGTGCCAGCAGACTCCCGAATGACAGGGGCGATAATTACAATGAGCAGTTCTTC. The chain recombines TRBV21-1 with TRBJ2-1; the table calls TRBD1, which could not be checked here. TRBV21-1 is termed a pseudogene. This CDR3 comprises 18 residues.

The chain recombines TRBV4-2 with TRBJ1-4; no reliable D call. This CDR3 contains 16 residues. V lost 1 base, J lost 3 bases, and 12 bases lay in between. CDR1 is LGHNA, CDR2 YNFKEQ, per germline. CDR3 amino acids: CASSQVPLLPNEKLFF. DNA for the CDR3: TGTGCCAGCAGCCAAGTGCCACTGTTGCCTAATGAAAAACTGTTTTTT.

The rearrangement links TRBV15 to TRBJ2-7; 7 positions match TRBD1. Trimming at V came to 3 bases and at J to 4 bases, leaving 6 bases not matched to a gene. The CDR3 runs 14 residues. Germline lookup yields CDR1 LNHNV and CDR2 YYDKDF (reference sequence). In DNA, the CDR3 is TGTGCCACCAGCAGGGACAGGATTTCTTACGAGCAGTACTTC. Amino acid sequence: CATSRDRISYEQYF.

V usage is TRBV28 and J usage is TRBJ2-1; TRBD2 is a possible D gene (5 bases). Looked up from germline, CDR1 is MDHEN and CDR2 is SYDVKM. Trimming removed 4 bases from V and 5 bases from J, with 12 bases in between. The CDR3 has 14 amino acids. The CDR3 DNA is TGTGCCAGCAGTTCCCTCACGGGAAACAATGAGCAGTTCTTC. It translates to CASSSLTGNNEQFF. Using reference TRBV28 and TRBJ2-1 for the parts outside the CDR3, the full variable domain is DVKVTQSSRYLVKRTGEKVFLECVQDMDHENMFWYRQDPGLGLRLIYFSYDVKMKEKGDIPEGYSVSREKKERFSLILESASTNQTSMYLCASSSLTGNNEQFFGPGTRLTVL.

The rearrangement links TRBV4-1 to TRBJ2-1, with TRBD1 as a possible D gene (6 bases). The CDR3 consists of 14 residues. The V end was cut by 0 bases, the J end by 5 bases, with 8 bases between. Germline loops: CDR1 MGHRA, CDR2 YSYEKL. This CDR3 is CASSQEGDNNEQFF. CDR3 nucleotide sequence: TGCGCCAGCAGCCAAGAGGGGGACAACAATGAGCAGTTCTTC.

V is TRBV2 and J is TRBJ1-1, with TRBD1 identical over 9 bases. The germline V gene has CDR1 SNHLY and CDR2 FYNNEI. The CDR3 contains 14 residues. With 7 bases clipped from V and 4 bases from J, the junction kept 7 bases outside the gene matches. The CDR3: CASMWDRAGTEAFF. DNA for the CDR3: TGTGCCAGCATGTGGGACAGGGCTGGCACTGAAGCTTTCTTT.

The genes are TRBV19 and TRBJ1-1; D is perhaps TRBD1 (6 bases). CDR1 and CDR2 (germline): LNHDA, SQIVND (reference sequence). V lost 5 bases to trimming and J lost 1 base, with 8 bases between them. There are 13 residues in the CDR3. CDR3 region: CASSWGPNTEAFF. The CDR3 DNA is TGTGCCAGTAGTTGGGGGCCGAACACTGAAGCTTTCTTT.

This chain's CDR3 is CASSLRQDLSYEQYF. CDR3 nucleotides: TGTGCCAGCAGCCTAAGACAGGACCTCTCCTACGAGCAGTACTTC. The chain combines TRBV27 with TRBJ2-7, with D perhaps TRBD1 (6 bases). CDR1 is MNHEY and CDR2 is SMNVEV in the germline V gene (reference sequence). V was shortened by 6 bases and J by 0 bases, with 15 bases between the two germline ends. The CDR3 sequence is 15 residues long.

This rearrangement joins TRBV28 to TRBJ2-7, with D perhaps matching TRBD1 (6 bases). Trimming removed 0 bases at V and 2 bases at J, with 14 bases between. The CDR3 is made up of 16 amino acids. Germline V CDR1 and CDR2: MDHEN, SYDVKM. DNA for the CDR3: TGTGCCAGCAGTTTATGGGCAGGGGATAGAACCTACGAGCAGTACTTC. Translation: CASSLWAGDRTYEQYF.